A selection of T cell receptor beta chains follows, all from one sample in a study of T cell changes during pregnancy in multiple sclerosis. Profiled with immunoSEQ multiplex PCR; TCRdb holds only in-frame clones, not every one. This sample has approximately 42,000 clones, with around 84% found just once. This specimen consisted of CD4+ T cells from peripheral blood mononuclear cells, obtained before pregnancy. All receptors come from a female donor with multiple sclerosis, enrolled in a pregnancy study. Each CDR3 is given without its conserved first and last residue. Fields, in order: V gene, J gene, clone size, CDR3 protein. Expanded clones get a size class; other rows say once, few or many, or leave the size out.

v_gene: TRBV5-6; j_gene: TRBJ2-7; abundance: .; CDR3aa: ASSLGGADWVGQY
v_gene: TRBV5-1; j_gene: TRBJ2-4; abundance: .; CDR3aa: ASSLAPQDIQY
v_gene: TRBV7-9; j_gene: TRBJ1-2; abundance: .; CDR3aa: ASSSSSPKSNYGYT
v_gene: TRBV6-5; j_gene: TRBJ1-3; abundance: .; CDR3aa: ASREGSGNTIY
v_gene: TRBV7-9; j_gene: TRBJ1-2; abundance: .; CDR3aa: ASSLMRYRRGARGYT
v_gene: TRBV7-6; j_gene: TRBJ1-1; abundance: once; CDR3aa: ASSLERGTEAF
v_gene: TRBV7-2; j_gene: TRBJ2-3; abundance: .; CDR3aa: ASSVRTASLTDTQY
v_gene: TRBV7-2; j_gene: TRBJ2-1; abundance: .; CDR3aa: ASSSSLRFVVANEQF
v_gene: TRBV2; j_gene: TRBJ2-1; abundance: .; CDR3aa: ASSEPVFRSNEQF
v_gene: TRBV30; j_gene: TRBJ2-1; abundance: .; CDR3aa: AWRRQISYNEQF
v_gene: TRBV7-8; j_gene: TRBJ1-1; abundance: medium-sized; CDR3aa: ASNVEGGLGNTEAF
v_gene: TRBV7-2; j_gene: TRBJ2-3; abundance: .; CDR3aa: ASSFFTDTQY
v_gene: TRBV5-1; j_gene: TRBJ2-7; abundance: .; CDR3aa: ASSSPGSFYEQY
v_gene: TRBV19; j_gene: TRBJ2-1; abundance: .; CDR3aa: ASSTPSGRLNEQF
v_gene: TRBV10-2; j_gene: TRBJ2-3; abundance: .; CDR3aa: ASSESYRVTDTQY
v_gene: TRBV6-1; j_gene: TRBJ2-7; abundance: .; CDR3aa: ASMLAGASYEQY
v_gene: TRBV5-6; j_gene: TRBJ1-3; abundance: once; CDR3aa: ASSEPGNTIY
v_gene: TRBV6-5; j_gene: TRBJ2-5; abundance: .; CDR3aa: ASSYSPGQGRETQY
v_gene: TRBV19; j_gene: TRBJ1-1; abundance: .; CDR3aa: ASISVAGAEAF
v_gene: TRBV30; j_gene: TRBJ1-3; abundance: .; CDR3aa: AWSVARSGNTIY
v_gene: TRBV19; j_gene: TRBJ2-2; abundance: .; CDR3aa: ASSRTDRDAGELF
v_gene: TRBV13; j_gene: TRBJ2-2; abundance: .; CDR3aa: ASSLRGKMRNTGELF
v_gene: TRBV9; j_gene: TRBJ1-6; abundance: .; CDR3aa: ASSGGTGNLLH
v_gene: TRBV4-2; j_gene: TRBJ2-5; abundance: .; CDR3aa: ASSQDRGYQETQY
v_gene: TRBV5-6; j_gene: TRBJ1-3; abundance: .; CDR3aa: ASSLTVSSGNTIY
v_gene: TRBV11-3; j_gene: TRBJ2-3; abundance: .; CDR3aa: ASSTQGSTDTQY
v_gene: TRBV19; j_gene: TRBJ2-3; abundance: .; CDR3aa: ASSRRGTHTDTQY
v_gene: TRBV18; j_gene: TRBJ1-1; abundance: .; CDR3aa: ASSPPLNTEAF
v_gene: TRBV7-3; j_gene: TRBJ2-3; abundance: .; CDR3aa: ASSLTPGFGQATDTQY
v_gene: TRBV5-5; j_gene: TRBJ2-1; abundance: .; CDR3aa: ASSLRNDHWDSYNEQF
v_gene: TRBV7-6; j_gene: TRBJ2-7; abundance: .; CDR3aa: ASSLEAGGGEQY
v_gene: TRBV7-2; j_gene: TRBJ1-4; abundance: few; CDR3aa: ASSLGQGAEKLF
v_gene: TRBV30; j_gene: TRBJ1-5; abundance: .; CDR3aa: AWSLAGGDQPQH
v_gene: TRBV6-6; j_gene: TRBJ1-2; abundance: .; CDR3aa: ASSQRTEYGYT
v_gene: TRBV4-3; j_gene: TRBJ2-2; abundance: once; CDR3aa: ASSQEGGYRNTGELF
v_gene: TRBV18; j_gene: TRBJ2-3; abundance: .; CDR3aa: ASSPMSGGSSTDTQY
v_gene: TRBV2; j_gene: TRBJ1-2; abundance: .; CDR3aa: ASSQQGLGYT
v_gene: TRBV7-2; j_gene: TRBJ2-3; abundance: .; CDR3aa: ASSPGVGNSDTQY
v_gene: TRBV2; j_gene: TRBJ2-7; abundance: .; CDR3aa: ATTGTGGGEQY
v_gene: TRBV2; j_gene: TRBJ1-2; abundance: .; CDR3aa: ASREDRDYGYT
v_gene: TRBV19; j_gene: TRBJ2-2; abundance: .; CDR3aa: ASSTGTQAVGELF
v_gene: TRBV6-1; j_gene: TRBJ2-7; abundance: .; CDR3aa: ASTLDRRYEQY
v_gene: TRBV4-3; j_gene: TRBJ1-6; abundance: .; CDR3aa: ASSQDVSNSPLH
v_gene: TRBV5-1; j_gene: TRBJ1-1; abundance: .; CDR3aa: ASSLHPDSLPRQNTEAF
v_gene: TRBV7-3; j_gene: TRBJ2-3; abundance: once; CDR3aa: ASSLSRSPFGSDTQY
v_gene: TRBV11-3; j_gene: TRBJ2-5; abundance: .; CDR3aa: ASSRDSQETQY
v_gene: TRBV29-1; j_gene: TRBJ1-2; abundance: .; CDR3aa: SVERSGGQGGYGYT
v_gene: TRBV5-1; j_gene: TRBJ2-7; abundance: once; CDR3aa: ASSLVVFSEYEQY
v_gene: TRBV5-1; j_gene: TRBJ2-3; abundance: .; CDR3aa: ASDLGRDRYTDTQY
v_gene: TRBV11-2; j_gene: TRBJ1-3; abundance: few; CDR3aa: ASSWTGGSGNTIY
v_gene: TRBV6-1; j_gene: TRBJ1-2; abundance: .; CDR3aa: ASSDRQGYGYT
v_gene: TRBV6-5; j_gene: TRBJ1-1; abundance: once; CDR3aa: ASSYLATGANEAF
v_gene: TRBV5-4; j_gene: TRBJ2-6; abundance: .; CDR3aa: ASSQDLGSGANVLT